This T cell receptor (beta chain) was profiled in a study of blood T cell repertoires in COVID-19. Turning to the study itself: T cells, B-cell-depleted T cells, or PBMCs supplied cDNA or gDNA.

TCRdb's copy holds only in-frame clones and misses some; the assay was immunoSEQ multiplex PCR. The top ten clones hold 9.8% of a sample with around 100,000 clones, about 78% of them seen once. The sequenced sample consisted of peripheral blood. The sequence came from a man between 60 and 70 years old with active or convalescent COVID-19.

CDR3 bases: TGTGCCAGAAGCTTACCTGAGGGCCTGAATGAAAAACTGTTTTTT. Protein product: CARSLPEGLNEKLFF. The chain has TRBV5-3 and TRBJ1-4; D is uncertain. TRBV5-3 counts as an open reading frame of uncertain function. This CDR3 contains 15 residues. V lost 2 bases to trimming and J lost 5 bases, with 13 bases between them.